The 6 T cell receptor beta chains below come from one sample, sequenced in a study of blood T cells in healthy people across ages (dated by TCRdb to between 2014 and 2017). The library was prepared using 5' RACE. Data came from an Illumina HiSeq 2500. A second PCR of roughly 7 to 12 cycles was performed with a sample-barcoded 5' primer and a J-beta primer mix. The public reads were quality trimmed at Q25 with fastp and then assembled into clones with MiXCR by TCRdb, keeping productive beta chains. Duplicate CDR3 protein sequences are folded into a single record with the most common DNA and genes. Counted in this sample were hundreds of thousands of distinct CDR3 sequences; under 45% of them appeared once. The biggest ten clones account for approximately 19% of the sample. Input material: blood. These receptor sequences come from a man in his 60s in good health.

The chain employs TRBV20-1 and TRBJ1-6; 7 bases map to TRBD1. The CDR3 length is 15 residues. Germline V CDR1 and CDR2: DFQATT, SNEGSKA (reference sequence). The trim removed 0 bases at V and 5 bases at J, leaving 4 bases unmatched. This CDR3 is CSARDYRGNNSPLHF. In DNA, the CDR3 is TGCAGTGCTAGAGATTACAGGGGTAATAATTCACCCCTCCACTTT.

V and J are TRBV9 and TRBJ2-3; no clear D. The germline V gene has CDR1 SGDLS and CDR2 YYNGEE. Deletions cut 3 bases from V and 4 bases from J, with 9 bases between. The CDR3 sequence is 13 residues long. The CDR3, as DNA: TGTGCCAGCAGCGCACGGCCGCCAGATACGCAGTATTTT. It codes for CASSARPPDTQYF.

The chain couples TRBV20-1 to TRBJ2-3, with no clear D. Germline V gives CDR1 DFQATT, CDR2 SNEGSKA (reference sequence). The CDR3 spans 13 residues. The V gene lost 7 bases and the J gene lost 8 bases, with 19 bases spanning the gap. The CDR3 here is CSVVGPNTLTQYF. CDR3 coding DNA: TGCAGTGTTGTGGGCCCTAATACCCTTACGCAGTATTTT.

This clonotype occurred once. The gene calls are TRBV9 and TRBJ2-1, with 14 bases identical to TRBD2. Per the germline V gene, CDR1 is SGDLS and CDR2 is YYNGEE. This CDR3 contains 19 residues. The V segment lost 4 bases and the J segment 4 bases; nucleotides outside the gene matches: 13. The CDR3: CASSPSLTSGGALYNEQFF. CDR3 DNA: TGTGCCAGCAGCCCCTCTTTGACTAGCGGGGGGGCTCTTTACAATGAGCAGTTCTTC.

Only a few counts were recorded for this clonotype. CDR3 sequence (DNA): TGTGCCAGCAGCCAAGACCCGCAGGGGGTACATCGTGGTAATGAAAAACTGTTTTTT. Residues: CASSQDPQGVHRGNEKLFF. This sequence joins TRBV4-2 and TRBJ1-4; 7 nucleotides match TRBD1. CDR1 is LGHNA and CDR2 is YNFKEQ in the germline V gene. V was pared by 0 bases and J by 4 bases, with 14 bases of the junction left unmatched. The CDR3 is 19 residues long.

This chain uses TRBV5-5 with TRBJ2-1; D perhaps matches TRBD2 (7 bases). The CDR3 extends over 16 amino acids. CDR1 SGHKS and CDR2 YYEKEE come from the germline V gene (reference sequence). Trimming left V 0 bases short and J 6 bases short, with 16 bases between. CDR3: CASSLVVAGAGNEQFF. CDR3 DNA: TGTGCCAGCAGCTTGGTGGTCGCGGGGGCAGGCAATGAGCAGTTCTTC.